This entry features one T cell receptor (beta chain) sequence. Its antigen remains unidentified. The authors reverse transcribed roughly 0.5 to 1 ug RNA with random hexamers. Amplification of TCR beta CDR3 across 54 Vbeta and 13 Jbeta was performed with immunoSEQ multiplex PCR. One entry per CDR3 protein results from TCRdb running MiXCR on the immunoSEQ multiplex PCR reads. The sample consists of more than 150,000 distinct CDR3 sequences, roughly 95% of them appearing once. This record comes from a study of CD8 T cells in Susac syndrome. Study observations and caveats: The study recognized that the number of individuals in its TCR sequencing and HLA analysis was relatively small.

The diagnostic criteria were recently defined, and patients with Susac syndrome met them for definite or probable disease. Germline CDR1 DFQATT, CDR2 SNEGSKA (reference sequence). The CDR3 totals 14 residues. The V segment lost 3 bases and the J segment 5 bases; nucleotides outside the gene matches: 10. The sample was CD4+ T cells from PBMCs. The sequence derives from a human donor with Susac syndrome. The chain couples TRBV20-1 to TRBJ2-7, with 7 bases fitting TRBD1. For the CDR3, the DNA is TGCAGTGCTAGGAAGGGGGCCCCCGAACACGAGCAGTACGTC. As protein: CSARKGAPEHEQYV.